This entry features one T cell receptor (beta chain) sequence. The antigen is undetermined. At the DNA level, this CDR3 is encoded by other sequences in the same sample as well. This record belongs to a study of beta chain features in type 1 diabetes. For the study at large: Patient and healthy donor groups were alike in age, gender and cell yields. Study-level points and caveats: Junctions at VDJ sites from type 1 diabetes patients had fewer insertions and more deletions. In every one of the four CD4+ subsets, TCRB CDR3s were moderately but significantly shorter in Type 1 diabetes patients.

Sorting of CD4+ naive, central memory, regulatory and stem cell-like memory cells was performed via CD45RO/CCR7/CD25/CD127/CD95/CD27. Reverse transcription of all isolated RNA meant that expressed TCRB transcripts were sequenced. Assay used: immunoSEQ multiplex PCR; TCRdb lists only in-frame clones, some missing. There are about 410,000 clones in the sample; more than 11% occur only once, and around 0.039% lies in the top ten. The clonotype comes from a man aged 25 to 40 in good health. The source material was naive CD4+ T cells from blood.

For the CDR3, the DNA is TGTGCCAGCAGCTCCCGGGACAGCTACGAGCAGTACTTC. Translation: CASSSRDSYEQYF. The chain has TRBV7-2 and TRBJ2-7; the match to TRBD1 covers 7 bases. Germline-derived CDR1 and CDR2 are SGHTA and FQGNSA. The CDR3 has 13 residues. The trim removed 4 bases at V and 3 bases at J, leaving 3 bases unmatched.